This T cell receptor (beta chain) was documented in a study of shared clonotypes between healthy human individuals. Study background: Every donor yielded three CD4 naive, three CD4 memory, two CD8 naive and one CD8 memory plate. Overall study results and limits: Only blood underwent sampling, and tissue repertoires likely differ.

Germline loops: CDR1 MNHEY, CDR2 SMNVEV (reference sequence). The V and J ends lost 6 bases and 2 bases, in that order; junction bases with no gene match: 10. This CDR3 spans 15 amino acids. A remark on this clone: The antigen remains undetermined.

Caucasian adults residing in Nashville, Tennessee made up all the donors. Original processing notes: ImmunoSEQ gave junction-only sequences without quality scores, so filtering differed. The assay was immunoSEQ multiplex PCR, and TCRdb's table has in-frame clones only and misses some. V and J calls and clone size are as listed in that table; D and trimming were resolved from the DNA. The profile shows about 670,000 clones, more than 70% of them singletons. The chain uses TRBV27 and TRBJ2-7; TRBD2 matches at 7 bases. Sequencing was done on a sample of memory CD4+ T cells sorted from blood. Subset defined: CD45RA-negative fraction. The TCR comes from a woman aged 25 to 39 in good health. CDR3 in amino acids: CASRNGDGRTYEQYF. The DNA for the CDR3 is TGTGCCAGCAGGAATGGTGACGGGAGGACCTACGAGCAGTACTTC.